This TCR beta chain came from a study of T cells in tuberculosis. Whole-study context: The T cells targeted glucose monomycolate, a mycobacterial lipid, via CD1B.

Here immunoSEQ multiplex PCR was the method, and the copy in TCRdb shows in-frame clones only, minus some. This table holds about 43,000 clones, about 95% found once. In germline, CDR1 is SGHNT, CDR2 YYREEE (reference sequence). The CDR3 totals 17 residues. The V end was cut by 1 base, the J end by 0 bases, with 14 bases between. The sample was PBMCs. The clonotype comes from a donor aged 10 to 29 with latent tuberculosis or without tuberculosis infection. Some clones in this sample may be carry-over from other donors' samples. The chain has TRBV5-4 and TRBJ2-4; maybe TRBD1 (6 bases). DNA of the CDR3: TGTGCCAGCAGCTTGTCTCTTTACAGGGAAGCCAAAAACATTCAGTACTTC. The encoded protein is CASSLSLYREAKNIQYF. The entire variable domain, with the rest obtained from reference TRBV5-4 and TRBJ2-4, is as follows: ETGVTQSPTHLIKTRGQQVTLRCSSQSGHNTVSWYQQALGQGPQFIFQYYREEENGRGNFPPRFSGLQFPNYSSELNVNALELDDSALYLCASSLSLYREAKNIQYFGAGTRLSVL.